The source of this T cell receptor beta chain is a study of cytomegalovirus exposure and HLA in healthy donors. J gave up 7 bases and V 1 base, and 8 bases lay outside the gene matches. This CDR3 is 15 amino acids long. Germline V CDR1 and CDR2: SEHNR, FQNEAQ (reference sequence). Unrecorded immune exposure was likely among donors, who were nominally healthy when sampled. Study-level points and caveats: With DRB1 most and HLA-C fewest, TCR association rates differed between HLA loci in a later analysis. Versus the approximately 720-donor mean, an Asian-associated ancestry cluster reportedly showed fewer N-insertions in a later analysis. It was only CMV serostatus that was available as immune exposure information.

The PCR employed 60 Vbeta primers together with 13 Jbeta primers. Assay used: immunoSEQ multiplex PCR; TCRdb lists only in-frame clones, some missing. The profile shows 160,000 or so clones, roughly 84% of them singletons. Remarks on this clone: The antigen remains unidentified.

This chain connects TRBV7-9 to TRBJ2-7; TRBD1 aligns across 9 bases. This TCR derives from a man aged 45-65 years in good health and CMV-seropositive. The material sequenced was PBMCs. The CDR3 DNA sequence: TGTGCCAGCAGCTTAGTACAGGGGGCCCCTTCGGAGCAGTACTTC. This codes for CASSLVQGAPSEQYF.